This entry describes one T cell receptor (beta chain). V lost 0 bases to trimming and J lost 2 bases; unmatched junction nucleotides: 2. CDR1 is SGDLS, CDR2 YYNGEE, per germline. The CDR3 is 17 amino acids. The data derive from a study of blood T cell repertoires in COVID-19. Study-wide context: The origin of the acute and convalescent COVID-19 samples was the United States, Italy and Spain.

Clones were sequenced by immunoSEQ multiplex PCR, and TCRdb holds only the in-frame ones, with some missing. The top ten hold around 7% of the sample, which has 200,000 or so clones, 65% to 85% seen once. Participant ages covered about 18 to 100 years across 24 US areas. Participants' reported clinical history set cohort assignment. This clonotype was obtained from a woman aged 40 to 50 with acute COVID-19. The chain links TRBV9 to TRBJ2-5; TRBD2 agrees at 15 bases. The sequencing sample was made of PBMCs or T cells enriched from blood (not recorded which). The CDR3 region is CASSVGTSGGVQETQYF. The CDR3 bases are TGTGCCAGCAGCGTAGGGACTAGCGGGGGGGTACAAGAGACCCAGTACTTC.